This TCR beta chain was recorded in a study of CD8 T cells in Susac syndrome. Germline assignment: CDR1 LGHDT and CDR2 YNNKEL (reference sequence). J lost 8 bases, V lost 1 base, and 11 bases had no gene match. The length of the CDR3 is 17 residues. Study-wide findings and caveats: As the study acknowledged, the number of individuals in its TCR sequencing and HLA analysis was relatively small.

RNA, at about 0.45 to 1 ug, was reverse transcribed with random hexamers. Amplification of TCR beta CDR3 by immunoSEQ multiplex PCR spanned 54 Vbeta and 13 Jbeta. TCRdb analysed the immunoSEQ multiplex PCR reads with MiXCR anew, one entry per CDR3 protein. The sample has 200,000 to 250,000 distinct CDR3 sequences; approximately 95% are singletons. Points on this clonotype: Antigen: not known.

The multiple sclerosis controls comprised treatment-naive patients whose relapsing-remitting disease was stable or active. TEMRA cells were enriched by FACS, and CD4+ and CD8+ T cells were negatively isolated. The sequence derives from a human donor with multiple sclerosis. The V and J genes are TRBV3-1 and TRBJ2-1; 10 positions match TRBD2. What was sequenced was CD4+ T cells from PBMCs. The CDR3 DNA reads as TGTGCCAGCAGCCAAGGGAACGGACTAGCGGTCATCTATGAGCAGTTCTTC. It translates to CASSQGNGLAVIYEQFF.